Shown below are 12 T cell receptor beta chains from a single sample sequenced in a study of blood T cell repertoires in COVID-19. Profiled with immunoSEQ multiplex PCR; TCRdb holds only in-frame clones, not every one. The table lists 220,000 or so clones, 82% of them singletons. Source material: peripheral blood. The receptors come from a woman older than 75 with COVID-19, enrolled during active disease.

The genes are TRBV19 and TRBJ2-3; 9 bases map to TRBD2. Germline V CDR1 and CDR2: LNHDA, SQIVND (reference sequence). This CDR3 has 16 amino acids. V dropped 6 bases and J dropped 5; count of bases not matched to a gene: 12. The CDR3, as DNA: TGTGCCAGTAGCGAGGGGGCTAGCGGGGATGGAGATACGCAGTATTTT. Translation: CASSEGASGDGDTQYF. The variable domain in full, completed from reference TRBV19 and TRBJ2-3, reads DGGITQSPKYLFRKEGQNVTLSCEQNLNHDAMYWYRQDPGQGLRLIYYSQIVNDFQKGDIAEGYSVSREKKESFPLTVTSAQKNPTAFYLCASSEGASGDGDTQYFGPGTRLTVL.

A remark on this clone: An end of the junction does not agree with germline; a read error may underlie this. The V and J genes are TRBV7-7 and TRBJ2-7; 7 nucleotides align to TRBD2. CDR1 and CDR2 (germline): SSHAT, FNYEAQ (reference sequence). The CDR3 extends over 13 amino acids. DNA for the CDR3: TGTGCTAGCAGCTTACGCGGGGGCTACGAGCAGTACTTC. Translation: CASSLRGGYEQYF.

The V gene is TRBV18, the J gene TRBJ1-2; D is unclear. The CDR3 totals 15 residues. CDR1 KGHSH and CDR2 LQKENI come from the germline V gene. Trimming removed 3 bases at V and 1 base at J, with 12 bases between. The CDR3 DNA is TGTGCCAGCTCACCTACTGAGACTAATAACTATGGCTACACCTTC. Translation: CASSPTETNNYGYTF.

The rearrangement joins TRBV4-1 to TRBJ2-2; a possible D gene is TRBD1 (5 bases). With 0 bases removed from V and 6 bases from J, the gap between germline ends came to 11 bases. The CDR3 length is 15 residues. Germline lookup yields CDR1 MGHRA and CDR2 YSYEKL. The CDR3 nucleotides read TGCGCCAGCAGCCAAGAGGGCAGGGCCTCCGGGGAGCTGTTTTTT. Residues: CASSQEGRASGELFF.

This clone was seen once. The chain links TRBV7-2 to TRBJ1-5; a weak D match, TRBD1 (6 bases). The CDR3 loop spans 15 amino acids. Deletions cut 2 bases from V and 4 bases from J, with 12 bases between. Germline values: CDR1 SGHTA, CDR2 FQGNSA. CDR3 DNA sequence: TGTGCCAGCAGCTTATCTCCAGGGGATAATCAGCCCCAGCATTTT. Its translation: CASSLSPGDNQPQHF.

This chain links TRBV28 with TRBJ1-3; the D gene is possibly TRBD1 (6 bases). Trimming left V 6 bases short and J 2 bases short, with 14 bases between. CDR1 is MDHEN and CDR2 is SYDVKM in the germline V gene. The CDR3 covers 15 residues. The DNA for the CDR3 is TGTGCCAGCAGCCGGGGACAATGGGCTGGAAACACCATATATTTT. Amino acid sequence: CASSRGQWAGNTIYF.

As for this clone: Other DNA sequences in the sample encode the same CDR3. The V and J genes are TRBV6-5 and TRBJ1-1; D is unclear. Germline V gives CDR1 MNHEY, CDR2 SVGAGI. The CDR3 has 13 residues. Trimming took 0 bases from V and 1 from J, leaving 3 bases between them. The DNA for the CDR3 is TGTGCCAGCAGTTACTCGCGGAACACTGAAGCTTTCTTT. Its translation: CASSYSRNTEAFF.

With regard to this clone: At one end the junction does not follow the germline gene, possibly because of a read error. The CDR3 sequence: CASSKGTANTGELFF. The DNA for the CDR3 is TGTGCTAGCAGCAAGGGGACAGCGAACACCGGGGAGCTGTTTTTT. V and J are TRBV7-7 and TRBJ2-2, with 7 bases that match TRBD1. This CDR3 comprises 15 residues. Germline CDR1 is SSHAT and CDR2 is FNYEAQ (reference sequence).

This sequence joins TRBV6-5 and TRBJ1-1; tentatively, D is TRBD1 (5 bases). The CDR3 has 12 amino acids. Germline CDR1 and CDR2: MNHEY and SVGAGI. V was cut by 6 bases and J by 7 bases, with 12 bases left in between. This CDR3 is CASSHRQREAFF. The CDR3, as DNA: TGTGCCAGCAGCCATCGACAGCGTGAAGCTTTCTTT.

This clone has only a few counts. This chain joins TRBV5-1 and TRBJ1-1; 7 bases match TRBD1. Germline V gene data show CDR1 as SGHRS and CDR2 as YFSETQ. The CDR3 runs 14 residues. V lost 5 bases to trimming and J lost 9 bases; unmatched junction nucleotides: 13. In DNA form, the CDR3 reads TGCGCCAGCAGGGTTGTGGACAGGTCAAACCAAGCTTTCTTT. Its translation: CASRVVDRSNQAFF.

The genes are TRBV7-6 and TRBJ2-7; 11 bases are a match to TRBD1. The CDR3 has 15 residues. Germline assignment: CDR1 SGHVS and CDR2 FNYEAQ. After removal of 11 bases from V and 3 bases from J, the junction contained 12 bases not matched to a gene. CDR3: CAAQGGQGVNYEQYF. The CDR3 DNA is TGTGCCGCTCAAGGGGGACAGGGGGTAAACTACGAGCAGTACTTC.

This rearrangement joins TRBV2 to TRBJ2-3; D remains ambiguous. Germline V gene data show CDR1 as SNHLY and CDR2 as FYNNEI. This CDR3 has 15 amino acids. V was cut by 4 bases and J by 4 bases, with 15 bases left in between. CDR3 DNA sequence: TGTGCCAGCAGTGCAAGTGGGTTGAGGCCAGATACGCAGTATTTT. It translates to CASSASGLRPDTQYF. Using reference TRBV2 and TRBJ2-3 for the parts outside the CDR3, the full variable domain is EPEVTQTPSHQVTQMGQEVILRCVPISNHLYFYWYRQILGQKVEFLVSFYNNEISEKSEIFDDQFSVERPDGSNFTLKIRSTKLEDSAMYFCASSASGLRPDTQYFGPGTRLTVL.